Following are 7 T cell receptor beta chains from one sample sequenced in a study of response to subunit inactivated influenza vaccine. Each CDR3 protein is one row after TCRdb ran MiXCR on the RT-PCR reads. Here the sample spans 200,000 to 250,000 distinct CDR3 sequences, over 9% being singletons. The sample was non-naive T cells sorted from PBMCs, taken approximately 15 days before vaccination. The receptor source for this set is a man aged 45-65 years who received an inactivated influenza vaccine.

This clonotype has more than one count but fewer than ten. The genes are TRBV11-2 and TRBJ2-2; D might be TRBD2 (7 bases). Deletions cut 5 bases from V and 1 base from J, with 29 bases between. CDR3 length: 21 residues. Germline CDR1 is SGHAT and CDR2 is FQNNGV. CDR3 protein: CASSGRAGAGASRRNTGELFF. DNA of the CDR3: TGTGCCAGCAGCGGCCGCGCGGGGGCAGGGGCCTCCCGAAGGAACACCGGGGAGCTGTTTTTT.

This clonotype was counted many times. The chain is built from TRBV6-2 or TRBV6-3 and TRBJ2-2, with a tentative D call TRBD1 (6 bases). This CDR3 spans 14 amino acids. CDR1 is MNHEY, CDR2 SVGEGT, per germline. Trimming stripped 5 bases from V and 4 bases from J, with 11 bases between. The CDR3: CASSLNRVTGELFF. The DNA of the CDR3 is TGTGCCAGCAGTCTCAACAGGGTCACCGGGGAGCTGTTTTTT.

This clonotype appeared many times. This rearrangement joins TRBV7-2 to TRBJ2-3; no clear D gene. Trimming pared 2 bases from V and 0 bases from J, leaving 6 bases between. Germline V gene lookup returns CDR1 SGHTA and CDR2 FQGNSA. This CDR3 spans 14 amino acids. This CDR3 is CASSLIGSTDTQYF. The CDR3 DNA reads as TGTGCCAGCAGCTTAATAGGCAGCACAGATACGCAGTATTTT.

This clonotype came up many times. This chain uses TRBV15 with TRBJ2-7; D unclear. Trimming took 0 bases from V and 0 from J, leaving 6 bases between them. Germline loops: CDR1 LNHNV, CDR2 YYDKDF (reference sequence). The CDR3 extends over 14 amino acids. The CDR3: CATSREDGSYEQYF. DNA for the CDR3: TGTGCCACCAGCAGAGAGGACGGCTCCTACGAGCAGTACTTC. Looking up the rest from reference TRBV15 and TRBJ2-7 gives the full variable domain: DAMVIQNPRYQVTQFGKPVTLSCSQTLNHNVMYWYQQKSSQAPKLLFHYYDKDFNNEADTPDNFQSRRPNTSFCFLDIRSPGLGDTAMYLCATSREDGSYEQYFGPGTRLTVT.

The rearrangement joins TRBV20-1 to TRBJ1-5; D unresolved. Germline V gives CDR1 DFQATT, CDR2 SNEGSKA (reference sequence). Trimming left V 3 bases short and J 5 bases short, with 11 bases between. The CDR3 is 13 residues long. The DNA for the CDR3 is TGCAGTGCTAGGGGTCAGAACGATCAGCCCCAGCATTTT. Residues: CSARGQNDQPQHF.

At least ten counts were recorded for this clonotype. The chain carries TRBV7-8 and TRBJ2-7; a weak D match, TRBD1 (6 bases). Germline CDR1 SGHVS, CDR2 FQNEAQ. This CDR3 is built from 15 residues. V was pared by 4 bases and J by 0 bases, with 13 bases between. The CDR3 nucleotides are TGTGCCAGCAGCTCTACCAGGGGAAACTCCTACGAGCAGTACTTC. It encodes CASSSTRGNSYEQYF.

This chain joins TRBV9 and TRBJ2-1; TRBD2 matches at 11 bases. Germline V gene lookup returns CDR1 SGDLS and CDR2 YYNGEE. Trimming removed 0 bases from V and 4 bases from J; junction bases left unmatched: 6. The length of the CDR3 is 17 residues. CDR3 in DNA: TGTGCCAGCAGCGTAGCTACTAGCGGGAGCGAATACAATGAGCAGTTCTTC. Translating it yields CASSVATSGSEYNEQFF.